The T cell receptor beta chain under discussion was sequenced for a study of control samples from healthy donors and cancer patients. Measured with immunoSEQ multiplex PCR; TCRdb has only the in-frame clones, and not every one. Of 95,000 to 150,000 clones listed, 92% are singletons. CDR1 is SGHKS and CDR2 is YYEKEE in the germline V gene (reference sequence). With 1 base removed from V and 0 bases from J, the gap between germline ends came to 10 bases. The CDR3 is 15 residues long. This TCR was recovered from a man older than 75 with head and neck cancer. The chain is built from TRBV5-5 and TRBJ1-1; no clear D. The specimen was PBMCs. Here the CDR3 reads CASSLLDGMNTEAFF. The CDR3 DNA reads as TGTGCCAGCAGCTTGCTCGACGGAATGAACACTGAAGCTTTCTTT.